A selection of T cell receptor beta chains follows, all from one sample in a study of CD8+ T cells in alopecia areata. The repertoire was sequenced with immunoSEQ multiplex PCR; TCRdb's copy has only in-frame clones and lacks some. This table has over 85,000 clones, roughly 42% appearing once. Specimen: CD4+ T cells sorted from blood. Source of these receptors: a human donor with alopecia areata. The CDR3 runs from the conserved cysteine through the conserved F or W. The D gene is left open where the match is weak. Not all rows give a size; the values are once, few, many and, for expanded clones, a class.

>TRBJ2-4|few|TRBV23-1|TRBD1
CASSQSGQAIQNIQYF
TGCGCCAGCAGTCAATCGGGACAGGCTATCCAAAACATTCAGTACTTC
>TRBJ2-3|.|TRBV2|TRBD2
CAMRTSPSTDTQYF
TGTGCCATGCGGACTAGCCCCAGCACAGATACGCAGTATTTT
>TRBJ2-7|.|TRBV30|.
CAWNPGTSYEQYF
TGTGCCTGGAATCCAGGAACATCCTACGAGCAGTACTTC
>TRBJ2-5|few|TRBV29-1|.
CSAPPRDGLQETQYF
TGCAGCGCCCCTCCGAGGGACGGCCTGCAAGAGACCCAGTACTTC
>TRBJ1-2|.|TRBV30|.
CAWSAPGRAQDGYTF
TGTGCCTGGAGTGCCCCCGGAAGGGCCCAGGATGGCTACACCTTC
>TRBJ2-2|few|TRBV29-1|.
CSVWGREGSGGELFF
TGCAGCGTTTGGGGGAGAGAGGGTTCTGGCGGGGAGCTGTTTTTT
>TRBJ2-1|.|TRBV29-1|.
CSVTVRDTNRNEQFF
TGCAGCGTGACAGTTCGGGACACCAACCGCAATGAGCAGTTCTTC
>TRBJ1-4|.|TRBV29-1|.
CSVGQANEKLFF
TGCAGCGTTGGACAGGCCAATGAAAAACTGTTTTTT
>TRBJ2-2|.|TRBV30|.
CAWSRWPTNTGELFF
TGTGCCTGGTCACGGTGGCCCACGAACACCGGGGAGCTGTTTTTT
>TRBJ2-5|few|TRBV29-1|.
CSVQEGGETQYF
TGCAGCGTCCAGGAGGGGGGAGAGACCCAGTACTTC
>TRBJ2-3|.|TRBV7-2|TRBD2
CASSKGASGGADTQYF
TGTGCCAGCAGCAAGGGAGCTAGCGGGGGCGCAGATACGCAGTATTTT
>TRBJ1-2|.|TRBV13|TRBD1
CASRRGGSGGYTF
TGTGCCAGCAGGCGAGGGGGCTCCGGCGGCTACACCTTC
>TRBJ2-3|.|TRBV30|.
CAGGAGGTDTQYF
TGTGCCGGGGGGGCCGGCGGCACAGATACGCAGTATTTT
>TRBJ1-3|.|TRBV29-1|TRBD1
CSVLGDSGNTIYF
TGCAGCGTCCTTGGGGACAGCGGAAACACCATATATTTT
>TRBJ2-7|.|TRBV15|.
CATSRDLIHEQYF
TGTGCCACCAGCAGAGATTTAATCCACGAGCAGTACTTC
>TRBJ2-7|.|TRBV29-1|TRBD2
CSVGIRGVRRGYEQYF
TGCAGCGTTGGGATTCGGGGGGTCCGGAGGGGCTACGAGCAGTACTTC
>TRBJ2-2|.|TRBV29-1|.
CSVGLNTGELFF
TGCAGCGTAGGACTGAACACCGGGGAGCTGTTTTTT
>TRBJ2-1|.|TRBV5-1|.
CASSLALAPNEQFF
TGCGCCAGCAGCTTGGCCCTAGCTCCCAATGAGCAGTTCTTC
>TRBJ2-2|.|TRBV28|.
CASSPGHVNTGELFF
TGTGCCAGCAGTCCCGGACATGTGAACACCGGGGAGCTGTTTTTT
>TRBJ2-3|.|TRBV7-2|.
CASSRVAKTDTQYF
TGTGCCAGCAGCCGCGTAGCGAAAACAGATACGCAGTATTTT
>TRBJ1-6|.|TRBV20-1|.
CSAGSGSPLHF
TGCAGTGCTGGTAGTGGATCACCCCTCCACTTT
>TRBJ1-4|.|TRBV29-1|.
CSAAYGRGEKLFF
TGCAGCGCGGCGTATGGGAGAGGAGAAAAACTGTTTTTT
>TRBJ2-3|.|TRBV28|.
CASRDRGRGSDTQYF
TGTGCCAGCAGGGATCGAGGGAGGGGGTCAGATACGCAGTATTTT
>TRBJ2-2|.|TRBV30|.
CAWSVGSGNTGELFF
TGTGCCTGGAGTGTTGGTAGTGGGAACACCGGGGAGCTGTTTTTT